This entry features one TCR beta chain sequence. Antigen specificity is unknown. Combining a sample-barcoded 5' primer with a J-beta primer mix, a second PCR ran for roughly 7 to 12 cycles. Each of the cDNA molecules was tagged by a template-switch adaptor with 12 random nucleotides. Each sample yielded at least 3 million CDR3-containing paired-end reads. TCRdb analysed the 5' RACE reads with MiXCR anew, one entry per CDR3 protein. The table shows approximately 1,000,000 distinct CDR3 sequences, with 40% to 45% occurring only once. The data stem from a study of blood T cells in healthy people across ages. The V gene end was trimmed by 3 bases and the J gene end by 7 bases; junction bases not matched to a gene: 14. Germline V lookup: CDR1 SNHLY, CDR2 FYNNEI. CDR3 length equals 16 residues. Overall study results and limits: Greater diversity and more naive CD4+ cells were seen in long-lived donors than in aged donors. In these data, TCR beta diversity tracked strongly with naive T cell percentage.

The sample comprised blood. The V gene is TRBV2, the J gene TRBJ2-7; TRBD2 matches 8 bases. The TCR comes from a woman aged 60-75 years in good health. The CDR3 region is CASSDPTSGMNNEQYF. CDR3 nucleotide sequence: TGTGCCAGCAGTGATCCAACTAGCGGAATGAACAATGAGCAGTACTTC.